The TCR beta chain under discussion was sequenced for a study of OX40 agonist ivuxolimab in advanced cancers. This CDR3 region has 15 residues. The repertoire was sequenced with immunoSEQ multiplex PCR; TCRdb's copy has only in-frame clones and lacks some. Of roughly 69,000 clones listed, 87% are singletons. This rearrangement joins TRBV12-2 to TRBJ1-5. TRBV12-2 counts as a pseudogene. The clonotype originates from an adult with an advanced solid tumor such as melanoma, head and neck, liver or kidney cancer. Sequencing was performed on CD4+ or CD8+ T cells sorted from blood, taken in a trial of the OX40 agonist ivuxolimab. The CDR3 sequence is CASRLGAYCNQPQHF. The DNA of the CDR3 is TGTGCAAGTCGCTTAGGTGCATATTGCAATCAGCCCCAGCATTTT.